The rows below give T cell receptor beta chains drawn from one sample of a study of breast tumors, draining lymph nodes, adjacent tissues. One entry per CDR3 protein results from TCRdb running MiXCR on the multiplex PCR reads. The sample includes 11,000 or so distinct CDR3 sequences, about 34% of them seen just once. Sequencing was carried out using breast tumor tissue. The receptor source for this set is a female donor with breast cancer. Some clones in this sample may be carry-over from other donors' samples. Both conserved end residues are part of each CDR3. A D gene is named only where the DNA matches it firmly. The listing skips clone size in some rows; elsewhere it reads once, few, many or a size class.

clone_size: many
d_call: -
v_call: TRBV6-6
j_call: TRBJ1-6
cdr3_nt: TGTGCCAGCACTTTAAACCCCGGCTCTTGGAATTCACCCCTCCACTTT
cdr3_aa: CASTLNPGSWNSPLHF

clone_size: many
d_call: TRBD1
v_call: TRBV24-1
j_call: TRBJ2-1
cdr3_nt: TGTGCCACCAGTGACCGGACAGGGAGTACCTACAATGAGCAGTTCTTC
cdr3_aa: CATSDRTGSTYNEQFF

clone_size: -
d_call: TRBD1
v_call: TRBV6-1
j_call: TRBJ2-3
cdr3_nt: TGTGCCAGCAGCGACAGGGGCCAGGGGGCTACGCAGTATTTT
cdr3_aa: CASSDRGQGATQYF

clone_size: -
d_call: -
v_call: TRBV6-1
j_call: TRBJ2-6
cdr3_nt: TGTGCCAGCAGTGAATCTGGAGGGTCCGGGGCCAACGTCCTGACTTTC
cdr3_aa: CASSESGGSGANVLTF

clone_size: medium-sized
d_call: -
v_call: TRBV6-1
j_call: TRBJ2-7
cdr3_nt: TGTGCCAGCAACTGGCGTGGCGAACGCGAGCAGTACTTC
cdr3_aa: CASNWRGEREQYF

clone_size: many
d_call: TRBD2
v_call: TRBV10-3
j_call: TRBJ2-3
cdr3_nt: TGTGCCATCAGTGGGACTAGCGGGAGCACAGATACGCAGTATTTT
cdr3_aa: CAISGTSGSTDTQYF

clone_size: -
d_call: -
v_call: TRBV18
j_call: TRBJ1-3
cdr3_nt: TGTGCCAGCTCACCCGTTGCTAGCTCACAGAGCTCTGGAAACACCATATATTTT
cdr3_aa: CASSPVASSQSSGNTIYF

clone_size: medium-sized
d_call: -
v_call: TRBV9
j_call: TRBJ1-5
cdr3_nt: TGTGCCAGCAGCGTAGGGGGGGGGCTGGATCAGCCCCAGCATTTT
cdr3_aa: CASSVGGGLDQPQHF

clone_size: -
d_call: -
v_call: TRBV20-1
j_call: TRBJ1-1
cdr3_nt: TGCAGTGCCAGGCTGAACACTGAAGCTTTCTTT
cdr3_aa: CSARLNTEAFF

clone_size: many
d_call: TRBD1
v_call: TRBV6-5
j_call: TRBJ2-2
cdr3_nt: TGTGCCAGCAGTTCGAGGGGGCAGTTGGGCGGGGAGCTGTTTTTT
cdr3_aa: CASSSRGQLGGELFF

clone_size: many
d_call: TRBD2
v_call: TRBV7-9
j_call: TRBJ2-1
cdr3_nt: TGTGCCAGCAGCCCGGGGGCGGGACTAGCGGGGATTGGCTCCTACAATGAGCAGTTCTTC
cdr3_aa: CASSPGAGLAGIGSYNEQFF

clone_size: few
d_call: -
v_call: TRBV15
j_call: TRBJ1-1
cdr3_nt: TGTGCCACCAGCAGAGGCATGAACACTGAAGCTTTCTTT
cdr3_aa: CATSRGMNTEAFF

clone_size: -
d_call: -
v_call: TRBV20-1
j_call: TRBJ2-3
cdr3_nt: TGCAGTGCTACCTCCAGGACGGGGGTCACAGATACGCAGTATTTT
cdr3_aa: CSATSRTGVTDTQYF

clone_size: medium-sized
d_call: TRBD1
v_call: TRBV4-2
j_call: TRBJ2-7
cdr3_nt: TGTGCCAGCAGCCAGGCTGGGACAGCACCCTACGAGCAGTACTTC
cdr3_aa: CASSQAGTAPYEQYF

clone_size: -
d_call: TRBD2
v_call: TRBV7-8
j_call: TRBJ2-1
cdr3_nt: TGTGCCAGCAGCGGGAGGGAGTTCTTC
cdr3_aa: CASSGREFF

clone_size: many
d_call: -
v_call: TRBV5-1
j_call: TRBJ2-4
cdr3_nt: TGCGCCAGCAGCTTCACTTCCGGGATCCCCAACATTCAGTACTTC
cdr3_aa: CASSFTSGIPNIQYF

clone_size: -
d_call: -
v_call: TRBV7-8
j_call: TRBJ1-1
cdr3_nt: TGTGCCAGCAGCTTAGAAGAGAACACAGAAGCTTTCTTT
cdr3_aa: CASSLEENTEAFF

clone_size: -
d_call: -
v_call: TRBV20-1
j_call: TRBJ2-7
cdr3_nt: TGCAGTGCCTACAGGGCCAACTCCTACGAGCAGTACTTC
cdr3_aa: CSAYRANSYEQYF

clone_size: -
d_call: -
v_call: TRBV6-1
j_call: TRBJ2-7
cdr3_nt: TGTGCCAGCAAGTGGGAGGCAGGGGCCGACGAGCAGTACTTC
cdr3_aa: CASKWEAGADEQYF

clone_size: -
d_call: -
v_call: TRBV20-1
j_call: TRBJ1-5
cdr3_nt: TGCAGTGCCCAAGACAGGCGGCAGCCCCAGCATTTT
cdr3_aa: CSAQDRRQPQHF

clone_size: medium-sized
d_call: -
v_call: TRBV29-1
j_call: TRBJ2-1
cdr3_nt: TGCAGCGTGGAGGGAGCGTGGGCCGAGGAGACCCCATACTCCTACAATGAGCAGTTCTTC
cdr3_aa: CSVEGAWAEETPYSYNEQFF

clone_size: -
d_call: -
v_call: TRBV29-1
j_call: TRBJ1-1
cdr3_nt: TGCAGCGTTGCTCCCCAGGGAAACACTGAAGCTTTCTTT
cdr3_aa: CSVAPQGNTEAFF

clone_size: many
d_call: -
v_call: TRBV20-1
j_call: TRBJ2-3
cdr3_nt: TGCAGTGCTAAAGTCACAGATACGCAGTATTTT
cdr3_aa: CSAKVTDTQYF